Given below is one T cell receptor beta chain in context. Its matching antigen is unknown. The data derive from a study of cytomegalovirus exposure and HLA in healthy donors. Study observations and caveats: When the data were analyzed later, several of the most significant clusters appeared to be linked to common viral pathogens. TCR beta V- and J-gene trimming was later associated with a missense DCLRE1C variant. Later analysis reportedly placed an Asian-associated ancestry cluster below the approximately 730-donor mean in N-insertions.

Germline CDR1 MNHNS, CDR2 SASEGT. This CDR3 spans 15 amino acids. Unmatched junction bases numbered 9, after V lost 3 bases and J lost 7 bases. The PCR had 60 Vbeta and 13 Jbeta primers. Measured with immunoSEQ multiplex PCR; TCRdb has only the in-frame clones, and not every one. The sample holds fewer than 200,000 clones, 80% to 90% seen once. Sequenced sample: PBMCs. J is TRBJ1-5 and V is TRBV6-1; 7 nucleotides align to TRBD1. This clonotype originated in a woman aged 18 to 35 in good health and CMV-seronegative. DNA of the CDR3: TGTGCCAGCAGTGATGTACGACAGGGTTCACAGCCCCAGCATTTT. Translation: CASSDVRQGSQPQHF.